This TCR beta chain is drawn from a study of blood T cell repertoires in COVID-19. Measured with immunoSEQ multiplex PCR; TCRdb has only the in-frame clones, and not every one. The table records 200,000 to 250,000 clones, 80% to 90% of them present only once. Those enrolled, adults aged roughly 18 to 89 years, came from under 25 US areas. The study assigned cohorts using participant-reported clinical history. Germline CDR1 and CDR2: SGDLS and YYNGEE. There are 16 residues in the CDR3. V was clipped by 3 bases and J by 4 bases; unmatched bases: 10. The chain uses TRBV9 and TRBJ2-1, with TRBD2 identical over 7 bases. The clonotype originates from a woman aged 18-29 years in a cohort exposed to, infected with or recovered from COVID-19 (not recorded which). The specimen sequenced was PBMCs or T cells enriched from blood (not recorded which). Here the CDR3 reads CASSANDGGWYNEQFF. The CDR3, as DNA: TGTGCCAGCAGCGCGAACGACGGGGGGTGGTACAATGAGCAGTTCTTC.